This is a list of T cell receptor beta chains from one sample in a study of Tregs in tolerant kidney transplant recipients. Libraries were prepared by immunoSEQ multiplex PCR; TCRdb keeps only in-frame clonotypes and omits some of them. The sample lists about 100,000 clones; 90% were seen once. The source material was CD4+ T cells from blood, sampled before the transplant. Receptor source: a human donor who received a combined kidney and bone marrow transplant. Each CDR3 is given with its conserved first and last residue. The order of the fields is D gene, clone size, J gene, V gene, CDR3 DNA, CDR3 protein. A D gene is named only where the DNA matches it firmly. Not every row has a clone size; where given, it reads once, few, many or a size class.

d_gene: TRBD1
abundance: .
j_gene: TRBJ1-1
v_gene: TRBV7-2
CDR3nt: TGTGCCAGCAGCCGGGGACAGGTGAACACTGAAGCTTTCTTT
CDR3aa: CASSRGQVNTEAFF

d_gene: .
abundance: .
j_gene: TRBJ2-4
v_gene: TRBV19
CDR3nt: TGTGCCAGTAGTACCCAAGAGGGTGGCAAAAACATTCAGTACTTC
CDR3aa: CASSTQEGGKNIQYF

d_gene: TRBD1
abundance: .
j_gene: TRBJ2-7
v_gene: TRBV11-2
CDR3nt: TGTGCCAGCAGCATCCTGGGCGGGACAGGATACTCCTACGAGCAGTACTTC
CDR3aa: CASSILGGTGYSYEQYF

d_gene: TRBD2
abundance: .
j_gene: TRBJ2-2
v_gene: TRBV5-1
CDR3nt: TGCGCCAGCAGCCTTCGACTAGCGGCCACCACCCGGGAGCTGTTTTTT
CDR3aa: CASSLRLAATTRELFF

d_gene: .
abundance: .
j_gene: TRBJ2-2
v_gene: TRBV4-1
CDR3nt: TGCGCCAGCAGCCAAGACAGGCCGAACACCGGGGAGCTGTTTTTT
CDR3aa: CASSQDRPNTGELFF

d_gene: TRBD1
abundance: once
j_gene: TRBJ2-7
v_gene: TRBV7-9
CDR3nt: TGTGCCAGCAGCCCTACCGGGACAGGGAGGGACGAGCAGTACTTC
CDR3aa: CASSPTGTGRDEQYF

d_gene: .
abundance: .
j_gene: TRBJ2-7
v_gene: TRBV18
CDR3nt: TGTGCCAGCTCACCTGCGGGCGAGCAGTACTTC
CDR3aa: CASSPAGEQYF

d_gene: TRBD1
abundance: .
j_gene: TRBJ1-4
v_gene: TRBV28
CDR3nt: TGTGCCAGCAGTTTTAGGGACAGGATAGGCGAAAAACTGTTTTTT
CDR3aa: CASSFRDRIGEKLFF

d_gene: .
abundance: few
j_gene: TRBJ2-7
v_gene: TRBV6-1
CDR3nt: TGTGCCAGCATGAGGGTCCACGAGCAGTACTTC
CDR3aa: CASMRVHEQYF

d_gene: .
abundance: .
j_gene: TRBJ1-4
v_gene: TRBV11-3
CDR3nt: TGTGCCAGCATGGGAAAGGTCAGGGCCCACGCAACTAATGAAAAACTGTTTTTT
CDR3aa: CASMGKVRAHATNEKLFF

d_gene: .
abundance: .
j_gene: TRBJ1-1
v_gene: TRBV5-1
CDR3nt: TGCGCCAGCAGCTTGAAAGGAGGGCCTCGGAGCACTGAAGCTTTCTTT
CDR3aa: CASSLKGGPRSTEAFF

d_gene: TRBD2
abundance: .
j_gene: TRBJ2-1
v_gene: TRBV2
CDR3nt: TGTGCCAGCAGTGAAGAGATGGCTAGCGGATACAATGAGCAGTTCTTC
CDR3aa: CASSEEMASGYNEQFF

d_gene: .
abundance: .
j_gene: TRBJ1-2
v_gene: TRBV28
CDR3nt: TGTGCCAGCAGGCAGACAGCCAACTATGGCTACACCTTC
CDR3aa: CASRQTANYGYTF

d_gene: TRBD1
abundance: .
j_gene: TRBJ2-2
v_gene: TRBV18
CDR3nt: TGTGCCAGCTCACCAAACAGGGGCACCGGGGAGCTGTTTTTT
CDR3aa: CASSPNRGTGELFF

d_gene: TRBD2
abundance: few
j_gene: TRBJ2-7
v_gene: TRBV11-3
CDR3nt: TGTGCCAGCCCGACTAGCGGACTCTACGAGCAGTACTTC
CDR3aa: CASPTSGLYEQYF

d_gene: TRBD2
abundance: .
j_gene: TRBJ2-7
v_gene: TRBV5-5
CDR3nt: TGTGCCAGCAGCTTGGTGGTAGCGGGGGGACAAAACTACGAGCAGTACTTC
CDR3aa: CASSLVVAGGQNYEQYF

d_gene: .
abundance: few
j_gene: TRBJ1-2
v_gene: TRBV2
CDR3nt: TGTGCCAGCAGTGCCGACAGGACTCACTATGGCTACACCTTC
CDR3aa: CASSADRTHYGYTF

d_gene: TRBD1
abundance: .
j_gene: TRBJ1-1
v_gene: TRBV18
CDR3nt: TGTGCCAGCTCACCATTACAGGGGGGTGGCACTGAAGCTTTCTTT
CDR3aa: CASSPLQGGGTEAFF

d_gene: TRBD2
abundance: .
j_gene: TRBJ2-3
v_gene: TRBV10-2
CDR3nt: TGCGCCAGCAGTGACGGGACTAGCGCCTCATGGACGCAGTATTTT
CDR3aa: CASSDGTSASWTQYF

d_gene: .
abundance: many
j_gene: TRBJ1-2
v_gene: TRBV10-3
CDR3nt: TGTGCCATCAGTGAGGACAGTAGAGGCTACACCTTC
CDR3aa: CAISEDSRGYTF

d_gene: .
abundance: .
j_gene: TRBJ2-7
v_gene: TRBV5-1
CDR3nt: TGCGCCAGCAGCCTGGAGGGCAGGGTTGCGTCCTACGAGCAGTACTTC
CDR3aa: CASSLEGRVASYEQYF

d_gene: TRBD1
abundance: .
j_gene: TRBJ2-3
v_gene: TRBV10-3
CDR3nt: TGTGCCACAGAGGGGGCCGGTACGCAGTATTTT
CDR3aa: CATEGAGTQYF

d_gene: .
abundance: .
j_gene: TRBJ1-4
v_gene: TRBV11-2
CDR3nt: TGTGCCAGCAGCTTAGGGGTCGGGCAGGGGAATGAAAAACTGTTTTTT
CDR3aa: CASSLGVGQGNEKLFF

d_gene: TRBD1
abundance: .
j_gene: TRBJ1-5
v_gene: TRBV2
CDR3nt: TGTGCCAGCAGTGGGGACAGGGGAGGCAATCAGCCCCAGCATTTT
CDR3aa: CASSGDRGGNQPQHF

d_gene: .
abundance: .
j_gene: TRBJ1-4
v_gene: TRBV5-1
CDR3nt: TGCGCCAGCAGCTTGGTATCAGGAACTAATGAAAAACTGTTTTTT
CDR3aa: CASSLVSGTNEKLFF

d_gene: TRBD2
abundance: .
j_gene: TRBJ2-1
v_gene: TRBV7-9
CDR3nt: TGTGCCAGCAGCTTAACTAGCGGTAAGACGGGTGAGCAGTTCTTC
CDR3aa: CASSLTSGKTGEQFF

d_gene: .
abundance: .
j_gene: TRBJ1-5
v_gene: TRBV7-2
CDR3nt: TGTGCCAGCAGCCCCGGACAGATGAATCAGCCCCAGCATTTT
CDR3aa: CASSPGQMNQPQHF

d_gene: TRBD2
abundance: .
j_gene: TRBJ2-1
v_gene: TRBV7-2
CDR3nt: TGTGCCAGCAGCCTTGGACTAGCGGGGGCCGCTGAGCAGTTCTTC
CDR3aa: CASSLGLAGAAEQFF

d_gene: .
abundance: .
j_gene: TRBJ2-7
v_gene: TRBV19
CDR3nt: TGTGCCAGTAGTATAGTCCAGGGCTACGAGCAGTACTTC
CDR3aa: CASSIVQGYEQYF